This T cell receptor (beta chain) was identified in a study of blood T cell repertoires in COVID-19. Background on the study: COVID-19 samples collected from the United States, Italy and Spain covered acute and convalescent phases. PBMCs, B-cell-depleted T cells, or T cells were the source of the cDNA or gDNA that made up the material.

Study processing details: Estimation of nucleated cell counts was performed using reference gene primer amplification. Profiled with immunoSEQ multiplex PCR; TCRdb holds only in-frame clones, not every one. That table is the source of V, J and clone size, and D and trimming were worked out from the DNA. The data contain more than 300,000 clones, 80% to 90% of them singletons. Trimming at V came to 6 bases and at J to 0 bases, leaving 7 bases not matched to a gene. The germline V gene has CDR1 MNHNY and CDR2 SVGAGI (reference sequence). This CDR3 comprises 15 residues. Material: peripheral blood. The clonotype comes from a woman in her twenties or thirties with COVID-19, enrolled during active disease. The rearrangement uses TRBV6-6 and TRBJ2-7; 8 positions match TRBD1. DNA for the CDR3: TGTGCCAGCAGCCGGACAGGGAGCAGCTCCTACGAGCAGTACTTC. It encodes CASSRTGSSSYEQYF.